This TCR beta chain was observed in a study of blood T cell repertoires in COVID-19. Turning to the study itself: From T cells, B-cell-depleted T cells, or PBMCs came the material, which was cDNA or gDNA.

Some clones are missing from TCRdb's copy, which holds only in-frame ones; the method was immunoSEQ multiplex PCR. Among around 260,000 clones listed, about 88% were seen once. The CDR3 length is 13 residues. Germline V lookup: CDR1 SGHTS, CDR2 YDEGEE. V was shortened by 3 bases and J by 6 bases, with 13 bases between the two germline ends. This clone was observed once. The chain carries TRBV5-8 and TRBJ2-7; TRBD1 might be the D (6 bases). This TCR was recovered from a man younger than 45 with active or convalescent COVID-19. Sequencing input: peripheral blood. CDR3 amino acids: CASSWGRGPEQYF. The CDR3 nucleotides are TGTGCCAGCAGCTGGGGGCGTGGGCCCGAGCAGTACTTC.